This T cell receptor beta chain is from a study of T cell responses to AZD1222 COVID-19 vaccine. The repertoire was sequenced with immunoSEQ multiplex PCR; TCRdb's copy has only in-frame clones and lacks some. The table includes about 270,000 clones, 85% to 95% detected once. General study points: The reported proportion of spike-specific TCRs targeting unmutated variant regions was nearly half. Distributed over spike, vaccine-associated CD4 TCRs predominated at 160-218 and 743-854. Donors were mostly white British, more females; clonal diversity possibly underestimated.

Germline V lookup: CDR1 SGHNT, CDR2 YYREEE (reference sequence). The CDR3 sequence is 12 residues long. Trimming took 7 bases from V and 3 from J, leaving 10 bases between them. This clone was found once. Its antigen is not known. The clonotype was recovered from an adult who received the AZD1222 COVID-19 vaccine. Material: peripheral blood, obtained 28 days after the second AZD1222 dose. The chain recombines TRBV5-4 with TRBJ1-1; D gene ambiguous. The CDR3 loop is CASGQRDTEAFF. DNA for the CDR3: TGTGCCAGCGGGCAGAGGGACACTGAAGCTTTCTTT. The complete variable domain, with remaining parts taken from reference TRBV5-4 and TRBJ1-1, reads ETGVTQSPTHLIKTRGQQVTLRCSSQSGHNTVSWYQQALGQGPQFIFQYYREEENGRGNFPPRFSGLQFPNYSSELNVNALELDDSALYLCASGQRDTEAFFGQGTRLTVV.